The 20 T cell receptor beta chains reported below all come from one sample, sequenced in a study of neoadjuvant anti-PD-1 for oral cavity cancer. Produced via immunoSEQ multiplex PCR; TCRdb's table is partial and in-frame only. The table lists around 8,200 clones, around 67% of them singletons. As for time point: after neoadjuvant nivolumab, at surgical resection. Material: PBMCs, obtained after nivolumab (anti-PD-1) treatment. Receptors originate from a person between 40 and 85 years old with oral cavity squamous cell carcinoma.

The chain carries TRBV13 and TRBJ1-1; D uncertain. V was trimmed by 3 bases and J by 1 base, leaving 6 bases between them. Germline assignment: CDR1 PRHDT and CDR2 FYEKMQ (reference sequence). The CDR3 has 13 residues. CDR3 coding DNA: TGTGCCAGCAGCTTGCAAGGGAACACTGAAGCTTTCTTT. It specifies CASSLQGNTEAFF. The variable domain in full, with the rest retrieved from reference TRBV13 and TRBJ1-1, is AAGVIQSPRHLIKEKRETATLKCYPIPRHDTVYWYQQGPGQDPQFLISFYEKMQSDKGSIPDRFSAQQFSDYHSELNMSSLELGDSALYFCASSLQGNTEAFFGQGTRLTVV.

The rearrangement joins TRBV30 to TRBJ2-2; 14 bases are a match to TRBD2. The germline CDR1 and CDR2 sequences are GTSNPN and SVGIG (reference sequence). The CDR3 contains 15 residues. With V trimmed by 3 bases and J by 11 bases, 8 bases remained unmatched. As DNA, the CDR3 is TGTGCCTGGAGCGTAGGACTAGCGGGGGGTGACGAGCTGTTTTTT. As protein: CAWSVGLAGGDELFF.

The sample holds one count of this clone. This chain joins TRBV14 and TRBJ2-5; D uncertain. Germline assignment: CDR1 SGHDN and CDR2 FVKESK. The CDR3 is 17 residues long. V shed 2 bases and J shed 0 bases, with 16 bases lying between them. The DNA of the CDR3 is TGTGCCAGCAGCCAAAGTAGACCTCAGGTTTACCAAGAGACCCAGTACTTC. Protein sequence: CASSQSRPQVYQETQYF. Full variable domain (missing parts from reference TRBV14 and TRBJ2-5): EAGVTQFPSHSVIEKGQTVTLRCDPISGHDNLYWYRRVMGKEIKFLLHFVKESKQDESGMPNNRFLAERTGGTYSTLKVQPAELEDSGVYFCASSQSRPQVYQETQYFGPGTRLLVL.

This rearrangement joins TRBV29-1 to TRBJ2-5, with 9 bases matching TRBD2. Germline CDR1 SQVTM, CDR2 ANQGSEA. Trimming at V came to 6 bases and at J to 5 bases, leaving 4 bases not matched to a gene. This CDR3 contains 12 residues. CDR3: CSVGGGVETQYF. In DNA, the CDR3 is TGCAGCGTCGGCGGGGGGGTCGAGACCCAGTACTTC.

The chain carries TRBV29-1 and TRBJ2-7; TRBD2 agrees at 9 bases. V trimming: 3 bases; J trimming: 4 bases; junction bases outside the gene matches: 1. This CDR3 contains 12 residues. Per the germline V gene, CDR1 is SQVTM and CDR2 is ANQGSEA. The CDR3 coding sequence is TGCAGCGTTGAGCGGGGGGGTTACGAGCAGTACTTC. Translation gives CSVERGGYEQYF.

This sequence joins TRBV19 and TRBJ2-7; 10 positions agree with TRBD1. J was trimmed by 3 bases and V by 9 bases; bases with no gene match: 2. From germline, CDR1 is LNHDA and CDR2 SQIVND (reference sequence). This CDR3 is 12 amino acids long. This chain's CDR3 is CASRDRGYEQYF. DNA of the CDR3: TGTGCCAGCCGGGACAGGGGCTACGAGCAGTACTTC.

This chain connects TRBV6-1 to TRBJ2-7, with a weak D call TRBD1 (6 bases). Trimming removed 2 bases at V and 2 bases at J, with 13 bases between. Germline V gene sequence: CDR1 MNHNS, CDR2 SASEGT. The CDR3 has 15 amino acids. The CDR3 here is CASSESQGFTYEQYF. The CDR3 DNA reads as TGTGCCAGCAGTGAATCTCAGGGGTTTACCTACGAGCAGTACTTC.

CDR3: CASSQDLLIMNEKLFF. In DNA form, the CDR3 reads TGCGCCAGCAGCCAAGATCTCTTAATAATGAATGAAAAACTGTTTTTT. The V gene is TRBV4-3, the J gene TRBJ1-4; D uncertain. The germline V gene has CDR1 LGHNA and CDR2 YSLEER. V lost 0 bases to trimming and J lost 5 bases, with 13 bases between them. The CDR3 length is 16 residues.

V usage is TRBV5-1 and J usage is TRBJ2-1; no definite D call. The CDR3 sequence is 15 residues long. Germline V gene lookup returns CDR1 SGHRS and CDR2 YFSETQ. The ends were cut back, 0 bases at V and 1 base at J, with 8 bases in the middle. DNA of the CDR3: TGCGCCAGCAGCTTGGTGGGCGGATCCTACAATGAGCAGTTCTTC. The encoded protein is CASSLVGGSYNEQFF.

V usage is TRBV5-1 and J usage is TRBJ2-2; D tentatively fits TRBD1 or TRBD2 (6 bases each). The germline V gene encodes CDR1 SGHRS and CDR2 YFSETQ. This CDR3 comprises 14 residues. Trimming pared 4 bases from V and 6 bases from J, leaving 13 bases between. The CDR3 reads CASSGGLIAGELFF. Here the CDR3 DNA reads TGCGCCAGCAGCGGGGGGCTAATTGCCGGGGAGCTGTTTTTT.

The CDR3 here is CASSSLAGTDTQYF. CDR3 DNA: TGCGCCAGCAGCTCTCTAGCGGGCACAGATACGCAGTATTTT. The rearrangement links TRBV5-1 to TRBJ2-3, with 7 bases lining up with TRBD2. Germline CDR1 is SGHRS and CDR2 is YFSETQ. V was clipped by 3 bases and J by 1 base; unmatched bases: 2. The CDR3 is made up of 14 amino acids.

The genes are TRBV9 and TRBJ1-4; the match to TRBD1 covers 10 bases. The germline CDR1 and CDR2 sequences are SGDLS and YYNGEE. The CDR3 spans 15 residues. Trimming at V came to 2 bases and at J to 6 bases, leaving 4 bases not matched to a gene. As DNA, the CDR3 is TGTGCCAGCAGCGTCGGACAGGGGGTGTATGAAAAACTGTTTTTT. Protein sequence: CASSVGQGVYEKLFF.

The chain has TRBV30 and TRBJ2-1; 10 bases match TRBD2. The J segment lost 3 bases and the V segment lost 6 bases, leaving 8 bases of the junction unmatched. CDR1 and CDR2 (germline): GTSNPN, SVGIG (reference sequence). The CDR3 is 15 residues long. Here the CDR3 reads CACSSGGPIYNEQFF. The CDR3 nucleotides are TGTGCCTGCAGTAGCGGGGGGCCAATCTACAATGAGCAGTTCTTC.

This clone was seen a single time. This chain links TRBV9 with TRBJ2-1; 11 nucleotides line up with TRBD2. Unmatched junction bases numbered 15, after V lost 3 bases and J lost 7 bases. This CDR3 contains 18 residues. Germline-derived CDR1 and CDR2 are SGDLS and YYNGEE. CDR3 nucleotide sequence: TGTGCCAGCAGCGCCCCCTTGGCGACTAGCGGGGAAGTAAATGAGCAGTTCTTC. This gives the protein CASSAPLATSGEVNEQFF.

The rearrangement uses TRBV19 and TRBJ1-5; the D gene is possibly TRBD1 (5 bases). The CDR3 spans 15 residues. With 3 bases removed from V and 4 bases from J, the gap between germline ends came to 13 bases. The V gene's germline CDR1 is LNHDA and CDR2 SQIVND (reference sequence). CDR3: CASSMSRAGNQPQHF. CDR3 bases: TGTGCCAGTAGTATGTCCAGGGCCGGAAATCAGCCCCAGCATTTT. The entire variable domain, with the rest obtained from reference TRBV19 and TRBJ1-5, is as follows: DGGITQSPKYLFRKEGQNVTLSCEQNLNHDAMYWYRQDPGQGLRLIYYSQIVNDFQKGDIAEGYSVSREKKESFPLTVTSAQKNPTAFYLCASSMSRAGNQPQHFGDGTRLSIL.

V is TRBV23-1 and J is TRBJ1-2, with TRBD1 identical over 8 bases. TRBV23-1 is annotated as an ORF whose role is uncertain. V gave up 3 bases and J gave up 7 bases; unmatched junction bases: 10. The CDR3 totals 15 residues. CDR3 nucleotide sequence: TGCGCCAGCAGTCATCCGGACAGGGATCCTGCTGGCTACACCTTC. As protein: CASSHPDRDPAGYTF.

This clone occurred once. V gene TRBV9 combines with J gene TRBJ2-3; maybe TRBD2 (6 bases). Trimming left V 4 bases short and J 5 bases short, with 20 bases between. CDR1 is SGDLS and CDR2 is YYNGEE in the germline V gene. The CDR3 totals 16 residues. This CDR3 reads CASSTLSGGEVDTQYF. CDR3 DNA sequence: TGTGCCAGCAGCACCCTTAGCGGAGGGGAGGTAGATACGCAGTATTTT.

This clone has just a few counts. The chain carries TRBV7-6 and TRBJ2-4, with a weak D call TRBD1 (5 bases). V lost 5 bases and J 1 base, leaving 12 bases between the germline ends. The CDR3 sequence is 15 residues long. CDR1 and CDR2 from the germline V gene are SGHVS and FNYEAQ. This CDR3 is CASSPKAGAKNIQYF. As DNA, the CDR3 is TGTGCCAGCAGCCCCAAGGCAGGGGCCAAAAACATTCAGTACTTC.

V usage is TRBV11-2 and J usage is TRBJ2-3, with D uncertain. The V gene lost 1 base and the J gene lost 0 bases, with 5 bases spanning the gap. This CDR3 is built from 14 residues. In germline, CDR1 is SGHAT, CDR2 FQNNGV. This chain's CDR3 is CASSLGGSTDTQYF. CDR3 coding DNA: TGTGCCAGCAGCTTAGGGGGAAGCACAGATACGCAGTATTTT.

The genes are TRBV5-8 and TRBJ2-7; D perhaps matches TRBD2 (7 bases). Trimming removed 4 bases at V and 1 base at J, with 15 bases between. Germline-derived CDR1 and CDR2 are SGHTS and YDEGEE. The CDR3 is 15 residues long. CDR3 DNA sequence: TGTGCCAGCAGCCCTTGGGGGGGGGCATCCTACGAGCAGTACTTC. Protein: CASSPWGGASYEQYF. The full variable domain, with the rest looked up from reference TRBV5-8 and TRBJ2-7, is EAGVTQSPTHLIKTRGQQATLRCSPISGHTSVYWYQQALGLGLQFLLWYDEGEERNRGNFPPRFSGRQFPNYSSELNVNALELEDSALYLCASSPWGGASYEQYFGPGTRLTVT.